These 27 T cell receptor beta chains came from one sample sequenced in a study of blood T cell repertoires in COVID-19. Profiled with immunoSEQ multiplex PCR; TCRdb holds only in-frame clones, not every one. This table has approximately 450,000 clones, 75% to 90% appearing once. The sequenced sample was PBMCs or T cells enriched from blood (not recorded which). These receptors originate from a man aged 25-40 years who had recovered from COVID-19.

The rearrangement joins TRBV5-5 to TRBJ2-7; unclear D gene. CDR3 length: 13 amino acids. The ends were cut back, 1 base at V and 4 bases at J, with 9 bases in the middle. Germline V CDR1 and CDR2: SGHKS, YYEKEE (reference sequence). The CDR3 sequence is CASSLSHGYEQYF. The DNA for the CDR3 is TGTGCCAGCAGCTTGTCCCACGGGTACGAGCAGTACTTC. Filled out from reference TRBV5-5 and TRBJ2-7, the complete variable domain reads DAGVTQSPTHLIKTRGQQVTLRCSPISGHKSVSWYQQVLGQGPQFIFQYYEKEERGRGNFPDRFSARQFPNYSSELNVNALLLGDSALYLCASSLSHGYEQYFGPGTRLTVT.

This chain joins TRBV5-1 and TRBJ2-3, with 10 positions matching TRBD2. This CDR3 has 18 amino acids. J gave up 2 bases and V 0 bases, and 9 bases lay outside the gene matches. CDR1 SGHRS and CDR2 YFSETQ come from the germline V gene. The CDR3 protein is CASSLARWTSGTTDTQYF. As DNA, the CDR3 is TGCGCCAGCAGCTTGGCCCGGTGGACTAGCGGAACCACAGATACGCAGTATTTT.

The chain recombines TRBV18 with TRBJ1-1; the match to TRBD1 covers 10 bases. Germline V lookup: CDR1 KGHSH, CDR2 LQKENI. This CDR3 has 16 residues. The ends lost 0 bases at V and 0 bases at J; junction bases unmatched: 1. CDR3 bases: TGTGCCAGCTCACCACCCGGGACAGGGGTGAACACTGAAGCTTTCTTT. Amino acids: CASSPPGTGVNTEAFF.

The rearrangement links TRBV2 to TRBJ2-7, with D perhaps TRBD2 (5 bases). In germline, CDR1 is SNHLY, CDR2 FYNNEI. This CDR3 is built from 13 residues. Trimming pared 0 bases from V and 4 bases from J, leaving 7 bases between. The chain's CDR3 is CASSEALEYEQYF. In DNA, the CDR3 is TGTGCCAGCAGTGAAGCACTAGAATACGAGCAGTACTTC.

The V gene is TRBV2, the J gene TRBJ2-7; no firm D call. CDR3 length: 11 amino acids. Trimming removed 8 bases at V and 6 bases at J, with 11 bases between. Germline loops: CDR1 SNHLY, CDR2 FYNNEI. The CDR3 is CASASNLEQYF. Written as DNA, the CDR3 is TGTGCCAGCGCGAGTAATCTCGAGCAGTACTTC.

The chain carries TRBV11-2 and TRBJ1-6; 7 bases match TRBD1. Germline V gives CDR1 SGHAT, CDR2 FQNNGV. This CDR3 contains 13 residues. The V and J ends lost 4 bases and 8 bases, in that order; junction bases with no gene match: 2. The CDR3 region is CASSYRGDSPLHF. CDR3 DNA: TGTGCCAGCAGCTACAGGGGTGATTCACCCCTCCACTTT.

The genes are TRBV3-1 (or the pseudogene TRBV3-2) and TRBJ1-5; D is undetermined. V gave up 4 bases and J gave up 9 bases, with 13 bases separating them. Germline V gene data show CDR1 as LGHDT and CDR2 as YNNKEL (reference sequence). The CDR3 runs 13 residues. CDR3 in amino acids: CASSPQDRSPQHF. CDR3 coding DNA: TGTGCCAGCAGCCCTCAGGATCGGTCGCCCCAGCATTTT.

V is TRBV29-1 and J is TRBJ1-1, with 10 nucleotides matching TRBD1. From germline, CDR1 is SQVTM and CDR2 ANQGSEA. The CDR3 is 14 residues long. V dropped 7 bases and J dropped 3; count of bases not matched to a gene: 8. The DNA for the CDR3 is TGCAGCGCGGAGGGACAGGGGAGAGACACTGAAGCTTTCTTT. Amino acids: CSAEGQGRDTEAFF.

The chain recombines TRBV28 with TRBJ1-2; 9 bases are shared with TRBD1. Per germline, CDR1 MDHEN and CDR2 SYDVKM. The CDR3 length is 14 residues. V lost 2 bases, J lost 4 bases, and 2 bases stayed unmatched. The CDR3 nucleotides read TGTGCCAGCAGTTTAACAGGGGGCACCTATGGCTACACCTTC. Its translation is CASSLTGGTYGYTF.

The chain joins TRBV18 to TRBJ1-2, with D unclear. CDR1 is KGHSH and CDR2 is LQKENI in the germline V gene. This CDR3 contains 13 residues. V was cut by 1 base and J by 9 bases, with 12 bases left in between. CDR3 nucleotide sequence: TGTGCCAGCTCACCACGGAAGGAGGGAAGCTACACCTTC. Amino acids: CASSPRKEGSYTF.

The CDR3, as DNA: TGTGCCAGCAGCCGGGGGGGCCAAGGGGAGCTGTTTTTT. Its translation is CASSRGGQGELFF. The chain is built from TRBV3-1 (or the pseudogene TRBV3-2) and TRBJ2-2; a weak D match, TRBD2 (7 bases). The V gene lost 4 bases and the J gene lost 8 bases, with 11 bases spanning the gap. The CDR3 consists of 13 residues. Germline CDR1 and CDR2: LGHDT and YNNKEL (reference sequence).

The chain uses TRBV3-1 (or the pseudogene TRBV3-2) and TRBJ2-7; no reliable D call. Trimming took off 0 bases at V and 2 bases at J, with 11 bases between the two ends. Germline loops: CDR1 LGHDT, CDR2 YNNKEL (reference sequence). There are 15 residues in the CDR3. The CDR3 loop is CASSQERDSTYEQYF. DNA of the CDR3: TGTGCCAGCAGCCAAGAACGAGACTCCACCTACGAGCAGTACTTC.

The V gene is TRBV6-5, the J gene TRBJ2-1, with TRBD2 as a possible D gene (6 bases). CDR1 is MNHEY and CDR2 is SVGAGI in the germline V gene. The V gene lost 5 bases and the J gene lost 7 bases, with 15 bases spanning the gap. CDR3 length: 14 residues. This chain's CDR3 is CASSPLTSKNEQFF. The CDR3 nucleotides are TGTGCCAGCAGTCCTCTTACTAGCAAGAATGAGCAGTTCTTC.

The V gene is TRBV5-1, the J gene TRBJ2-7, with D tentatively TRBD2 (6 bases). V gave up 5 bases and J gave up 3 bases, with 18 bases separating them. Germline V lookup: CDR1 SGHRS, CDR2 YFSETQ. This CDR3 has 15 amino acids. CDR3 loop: CASRAQGGKFYEQYF. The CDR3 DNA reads TGCGCCAGCAGAGCCCAGGGCGGGAAGTTCTACGAGCAGTACTTC.

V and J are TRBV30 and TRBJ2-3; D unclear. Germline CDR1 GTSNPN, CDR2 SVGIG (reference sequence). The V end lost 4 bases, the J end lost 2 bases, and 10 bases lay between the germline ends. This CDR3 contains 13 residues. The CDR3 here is CAWTYGNTDTQYF. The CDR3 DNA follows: TGTGCCTGGACTTACGGTAACACAGATACGCAGTATTTT. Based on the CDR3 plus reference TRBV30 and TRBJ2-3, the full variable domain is SQTIHQWPATLVQPVGSPLSLECTVEGTSNPNLYWYRQAAGRGLQLLFYSVGIGQISSEVPQNLSASRPQDRQFILSSKKLLLSDSGFYLCAWTYGNTDTQYFGPGTRLTVL.

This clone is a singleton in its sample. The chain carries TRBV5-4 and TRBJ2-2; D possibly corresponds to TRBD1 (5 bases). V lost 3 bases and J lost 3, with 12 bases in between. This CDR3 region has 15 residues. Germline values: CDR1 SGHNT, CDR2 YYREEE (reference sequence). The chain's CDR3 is CASSYQTEYTGELFF. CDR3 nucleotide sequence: TGTGCCAGCAGCTATCAGACAGAGTACACCGGGGAGCTGTTTTTT.

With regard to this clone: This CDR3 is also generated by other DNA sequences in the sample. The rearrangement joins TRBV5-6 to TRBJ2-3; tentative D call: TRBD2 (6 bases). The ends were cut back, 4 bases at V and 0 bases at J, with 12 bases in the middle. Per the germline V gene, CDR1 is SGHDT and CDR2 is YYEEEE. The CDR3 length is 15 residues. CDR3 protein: CASSPLASSTDTQYF. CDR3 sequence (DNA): TGTGCCAGCAGCCCTCTAGCGTCTAGCACAGATACGCAGTATTTT.

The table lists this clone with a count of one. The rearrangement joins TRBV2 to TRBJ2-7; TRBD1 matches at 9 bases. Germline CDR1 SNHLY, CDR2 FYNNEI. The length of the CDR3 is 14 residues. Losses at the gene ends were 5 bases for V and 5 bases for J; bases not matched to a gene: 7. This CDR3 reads CASSFTGGANEQYF. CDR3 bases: TGTGCCAGCAGTTTCACAGGGGGCGCCAACGAGCAGTACTTC. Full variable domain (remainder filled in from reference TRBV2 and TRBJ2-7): EPEVTQTPSHQVTQMGQEVILRCVPISNHLYFYWYRQILGQKVEFLVSFYNNEISEKSEIFDDQFSVERPDGSNFTLKIRSTKLEDSAMYFCASSFTGGANEQYFGPGTRLTVT.

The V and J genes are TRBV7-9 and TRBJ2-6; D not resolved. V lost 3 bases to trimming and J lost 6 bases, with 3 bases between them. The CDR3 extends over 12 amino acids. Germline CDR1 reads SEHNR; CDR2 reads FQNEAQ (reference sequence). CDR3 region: CASSFSANVLTF. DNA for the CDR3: TGTGCCAGCAGCTTCTCGGCCAACGTCCTGACTTTC.

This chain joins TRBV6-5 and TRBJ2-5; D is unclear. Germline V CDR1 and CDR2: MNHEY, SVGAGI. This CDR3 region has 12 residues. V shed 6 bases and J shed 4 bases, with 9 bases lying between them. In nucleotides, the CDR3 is TGTGCCAGCAGCACCATTAGAGAGACCCAGTACTTC. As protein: CASSTIRETQYF.

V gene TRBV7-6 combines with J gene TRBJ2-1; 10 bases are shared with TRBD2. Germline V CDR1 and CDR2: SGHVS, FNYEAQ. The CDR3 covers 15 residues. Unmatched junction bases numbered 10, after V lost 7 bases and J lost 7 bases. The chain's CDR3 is CASTSGLAGVNEQFF. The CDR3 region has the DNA TGTGCCAGCACCTCGGGGCTAGCGGGAGTTAATGAGCAGTTCTTC.

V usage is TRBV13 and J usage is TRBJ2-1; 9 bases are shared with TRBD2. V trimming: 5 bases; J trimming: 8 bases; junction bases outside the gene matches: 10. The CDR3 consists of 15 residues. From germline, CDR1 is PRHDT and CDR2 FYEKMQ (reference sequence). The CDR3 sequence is CASSVRGREGYEQFF. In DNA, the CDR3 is TGTGCCAGCAGCGTCCGGGGGCGGGAGGGCTATGAGCAGTTCTTC.

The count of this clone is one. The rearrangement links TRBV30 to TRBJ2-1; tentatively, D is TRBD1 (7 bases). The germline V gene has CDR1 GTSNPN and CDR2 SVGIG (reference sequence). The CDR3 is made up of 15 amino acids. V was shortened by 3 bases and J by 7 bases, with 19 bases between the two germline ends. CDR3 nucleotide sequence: TGTGCCTGGAGCGGGAGACAGGGTTGGTCGAATGAGCAGTTCTTC. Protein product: CAWSGRQGWSNEQFF.

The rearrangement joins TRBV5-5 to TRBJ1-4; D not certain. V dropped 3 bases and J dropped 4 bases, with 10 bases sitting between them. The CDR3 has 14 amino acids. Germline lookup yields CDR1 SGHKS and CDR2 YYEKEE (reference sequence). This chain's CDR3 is CASSSVGDNEKLFF. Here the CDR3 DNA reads TGTGCCAGCAGCTCCGTCGGAGATAATGAAAAACTGTTTTTT.

The CDR3 DNA follows: TGTGCCACCAGCAGGCAACTAGCGGGAGCGAACGAGCAGTACTTC. Amino acids: CATSRQLAGANEQYF. J is TRBJ2-7 and V is TRBV15, with 11 bases that match TRBD2. Per the germline V gene, CDR1 is LNHNV and CDR2 is YYDKDF (reference sequence). CDR3 length: 15 residues. V trimming: 3 bases; J trimming: 5 bases; junction bases outside the gene matches: 6.

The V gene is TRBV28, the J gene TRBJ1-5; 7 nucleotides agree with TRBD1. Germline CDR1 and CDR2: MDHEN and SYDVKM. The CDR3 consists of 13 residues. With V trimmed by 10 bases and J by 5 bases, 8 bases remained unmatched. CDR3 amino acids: CATRRQGDQPQHF. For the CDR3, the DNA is TGTGCCACTCGCCGACAGGGCGATCAGCCCCAGCATTTT. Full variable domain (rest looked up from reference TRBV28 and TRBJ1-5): DVKVTQSSRYLVKRTGEKVFLECVQDMDHENMFWYRQDPGLGLRLIYFSYDVKMKEKGDIPEGYSVSREKKERFSLILESASTNQTSMYLCATRRQGDQPQHFGDGTRLSIL.

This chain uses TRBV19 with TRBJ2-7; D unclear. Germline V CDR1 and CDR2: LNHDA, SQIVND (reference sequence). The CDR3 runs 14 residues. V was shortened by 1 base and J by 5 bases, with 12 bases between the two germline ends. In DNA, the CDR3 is TGTGCCAGTAGTATAGTAAACCGAGGTCACGAGCAGTACTTC. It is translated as CASSIVNRGHEQYF.